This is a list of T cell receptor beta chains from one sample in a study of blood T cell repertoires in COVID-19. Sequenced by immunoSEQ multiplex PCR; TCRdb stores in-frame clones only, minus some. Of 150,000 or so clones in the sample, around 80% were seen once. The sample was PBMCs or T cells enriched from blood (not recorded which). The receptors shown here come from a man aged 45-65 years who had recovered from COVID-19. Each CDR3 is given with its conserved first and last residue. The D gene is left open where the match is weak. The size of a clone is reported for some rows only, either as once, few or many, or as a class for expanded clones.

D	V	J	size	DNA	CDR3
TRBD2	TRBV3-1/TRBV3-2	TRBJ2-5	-	TGTGCCAGCAGCCAGAGACTAGCGGGGGAAGAGACCCAGTACTTC	CASSQRLAGEETQYF
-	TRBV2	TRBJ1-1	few	TGTGCCAGCAGTATAATTGAAGCTTTCTTT	CASSIIEAFF
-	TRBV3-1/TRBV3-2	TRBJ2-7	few	TGTGCCAGCAGCCAAGACTCCGGGAAGGTGTACGAGCAGTACTTC	CASSQDSGKVYEQYF
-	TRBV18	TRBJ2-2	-	TGTGCCAGCTCACCACGGCAGGGGGGCACCGGGGAGCTGTTTTTT	CASSPRQGGTGELFF
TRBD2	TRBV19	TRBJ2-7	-	TGTGCCAGTACCTCCGGGGGGGCAGATGGGGACGAGCAGTACTTC	CASTSGGADGDEQYF
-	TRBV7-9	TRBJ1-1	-	TGTGCCAGCAGCTTAGTCAAGGGGGTCTTTGAAGCTTTCTTT	CASSLVKGVFEAFF
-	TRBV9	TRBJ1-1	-	TGTGCCAGCAGCGTAGGACTCAGAGGAGGAGCTTTCTTT	CASSVGLRGGAFF
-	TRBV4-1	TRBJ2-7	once	TGCGCCAGCAGCCAAGCGCTAACCTACGAGCAGTACTTC	CASSQALTYEQYF
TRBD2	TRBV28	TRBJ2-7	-	TGTGCCAGCAGGGAAGTAGCGGGATCCTCCTACGAGCAGTACTTC	CASREVAGSSYEQYF
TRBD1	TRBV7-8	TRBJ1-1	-	TGTGCCAGCAGCTCGGGACAGGGCTACACTGAAGCTTTCTTT	CASSSGQGYTEAFF
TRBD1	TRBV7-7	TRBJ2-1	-	TGTGCCAGCAGCTTAGCCGGGACAGGGACCTACAATGAGCAGTTCTTC	CASSLAGTGTYNEQFF
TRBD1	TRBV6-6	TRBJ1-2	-	TGTGCCAGCAGTCTTACACCGGGACAGGGTTATAACTATGGCTACACCTTC	CASSLTPGQGYNYGYTF
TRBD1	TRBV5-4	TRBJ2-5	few	TGTGCCAGCAGCATATTGACAGGGGATACCCAGTACTTC	CASSILTGDTQYF
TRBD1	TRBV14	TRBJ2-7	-	TGTGCCAGCAGCCGCCGGACAGGGGGCGTCGACGAGCAGTACTTC	CASSRRTGGVDEQYF
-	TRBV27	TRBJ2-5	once	TGTGCCAGCAGGCGAGGGATGGGAGAGACCCAGTACTTC	CASRRGMGETQYF
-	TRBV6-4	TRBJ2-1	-	TGTGCCAGCAGTGAATATGTGAGCGGAATGTACAATGAGCAGTTCTTC	CASSEYVSGMYNEQFF
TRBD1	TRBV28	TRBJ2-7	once	TGTGCCAGCAGACGCAGGGGGCAAGTGCACGAGCAGTACTTC	CASRRRGQVHEQYF
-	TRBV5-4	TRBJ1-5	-	TGTGCCAGCAGCTATAACAACAATCAGCCCCAGCATTTT	CASSYNNNQPQHF
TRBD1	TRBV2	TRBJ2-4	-	TGTGCCAGCAGTGAAGCAGGCACAGGGGCAAACATTCAGTACTTC	CASSEAGTGANIQYF
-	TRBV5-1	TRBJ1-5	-	TGCGCCAGCAGCCTCGACAGTTATAGCAATCAGCCCCAGCATTTT	CASSLDSYSNQPQHF
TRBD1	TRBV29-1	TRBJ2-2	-	TGCAGCGTTCGATGGACAGGGGGCAGATCCGGGGAGCTGTTTTTT	CSVRWTGGRSGELFF
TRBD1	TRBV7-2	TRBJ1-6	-	TGTGCCAGCAGCGCCGAGGGACAGGTGAATTCACCCCTCCACTTT	CASSAEGQVNSPLHF
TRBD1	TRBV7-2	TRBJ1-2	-	TGTGCCAGCAGCTCCCTTAGCGGGACAGGGAGCTCTGGCTACACCTTC	CASSSLSGTGSSGYTF
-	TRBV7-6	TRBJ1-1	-	TGTGCCAGCAGCTTAGAGGAAACAGGGAGACAAGACACTGAAGCTTTCTTT	CASSLEETGRQDTEAFF
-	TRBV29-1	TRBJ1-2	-	TGCAGCGTTGGTGACGGGTCCTATGGCTACACCTTC	CSVGDGSYGYTF
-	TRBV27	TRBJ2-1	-	TGTGCCAGCAGTTTTCGGGAAAACAATGAGCAGTTCTTC	CASSFRENNEQFF
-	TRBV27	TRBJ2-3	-	TGTGCCAGCAGCCAAGGGGGGGGAGATACGCAGTATTTT	CASSQGGGDTQYF
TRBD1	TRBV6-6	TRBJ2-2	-	TGTGCCAGCAGTCCCATAGGGGGCGGGACCGGGGAGCTGTTTTTT	CASSPIGGGTGELFF
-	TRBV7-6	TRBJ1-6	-	TGTGCCAGCAGCTTAGCTGGGGGGGCGGTGAGGAATTCACCCCTCCACTTT	CASSLAGGAVRNSPLHF
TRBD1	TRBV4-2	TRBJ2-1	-	TGTGCCAGCAGCCAATTCTTTGGACAGGGGGCCCACAATGAGCAGTTCTTC	CASSQFFGQGAHNEQFF
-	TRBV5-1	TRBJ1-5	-	TGCGCCAGCAGCCCCACGGGGGTAAGCAATCAGCCCCAGCATTTT	CASSPTGVSNQPQHF
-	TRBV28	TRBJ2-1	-	TGTGCCAGCCGCAACTCCCGGGACTGGACCTACAATGAGCAGTTCTTC	CASRNSRDWTYNEQFF
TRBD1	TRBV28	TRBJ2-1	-	TGTGCCAGCAGGACCGAACAGGGGGCCAGGAATGAGCAGTTCTTC	CASRTEQGARNEQFF
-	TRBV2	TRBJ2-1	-	TGTGCCAGCAGTCTGACTAGTGGGCAGTTCTTC	CASSLTSGQFF
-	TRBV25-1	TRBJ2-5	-	TGTGCCAGCAGTGAAGCCCAGGGCCAGGGGGAGACCCAGTACTTC	CASSEAQGQGETQYF
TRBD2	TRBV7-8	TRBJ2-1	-	TGTGCCAGCAGCTCCGGCGGGAGTGCATGGCAGTTCTTC	CASSSGGSAWQFF
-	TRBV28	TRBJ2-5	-	TGTGCCAGCAGTTCTGAGCCGGAGACCCAGTACTTC	CASSSEPETQYF
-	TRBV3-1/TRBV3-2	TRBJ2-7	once	TGTGCCAGCAGCCAACCCCCCGGCGAGCAGTACTTC	CASSQPPGEQYF
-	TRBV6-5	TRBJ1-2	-	TGTGCCAGCGTAAGACAGGCTGCCCTTAACTATGGCTACACCTTC	CASVRQAALNYGYTF
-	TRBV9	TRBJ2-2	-	TGTGCCAGCAGCGGGACTAAGAACACCGGGGAGCTGTTTTTT	CASSGTKNTGELFF
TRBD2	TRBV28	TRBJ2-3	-	TGTGCCAGCAGTTCCCCCCCCAGCGGGACCGCAGATACGCAGTATTTT	CASSSPPSGTADTQYF
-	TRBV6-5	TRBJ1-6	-	TGTGCCAGCAATTACGACGGGACATTAAATTCACCCCTCCACTTT	CASNYDGTLNSPLHF
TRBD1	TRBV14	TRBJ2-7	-	TGTGCCAGCAGCACTCTTCAGGGGGCCTACGAGCAGTACTTC	CASSTLQGAYEQYF
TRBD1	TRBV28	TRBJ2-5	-	TGTGCCAGCAGACCCAGGGGGCTAGGGGAGACCCAGTACTTC	CASRPRGLGETQYF
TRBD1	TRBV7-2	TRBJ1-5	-	TGTGCCAGCAGCTTAGTGGGACAGGGCGGGGGCAATCAGCCCCAGCATTTT	CASSLVGQGGGNQPQHF
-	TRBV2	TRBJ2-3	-	TGTGCCAGCAGTGTAGTGGCAGATACGCAGTATTTT	CASSVVADTQYF
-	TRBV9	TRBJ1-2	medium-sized	TGTGCCAGCAGCGCCCAGGGCTATGGCTACACCTTC	CASSAQGYGYTF
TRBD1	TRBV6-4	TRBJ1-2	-	TGTGCCAGCAGCTCTACCGGGACAGGGACTAACTATGGCTACACCTTC	CASSSTGTGTNYGYTF
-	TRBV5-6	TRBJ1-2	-	TGTGCCAGCAGCTTGGACCAGAACTATGGCTACACCTTC	CASSLDQNYGYTF
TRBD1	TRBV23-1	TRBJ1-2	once	TGCGCCAGCAGTTTCCCCCGACAGGGTAGTAACTATGGCTACACCTTC	CASSFPRQGSNYGYTF
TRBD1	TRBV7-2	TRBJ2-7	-	TGTGCCAGCAGCCTCTCCGGGACAGGGGAACGCGAGCAGTACTTC	CASSLSGTGEREQYF
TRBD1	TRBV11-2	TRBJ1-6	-	TGTGCCAGCAGCTTTGGGACAGGGCATTCACCCCTCCACTTT	CASSFGTGHSPLHF